One T cell receptor (beta chain) is described in this entry. Its cognate antigen is unknown. Each CDR3 protein is one row after TCRdb ran MiXCR on the RT-PCR reads. The sample lists approximately 480,000 distinct CDR3 sequences; 9.5% to 12% were seen once. The data derive from a study of response to subunit inactivated influenza vaccine. Findings and limits, study-wide: Authors suggested that a seasonal influenza vaccination recruits few new T cells each time.

The receptor comes from a man between 50 and 59 years old who received an inactivated influenza vaccine. The starting material was PBMCs from blood, obtained more than 35 days after vaccination.

CDR3: CASSLGREGNEQFF. The CDR3 DNA is TGTGCCAGCAGCTTAGGCCGGGAAGGCAATGAGCAGTTCTTC. The chain is built from TRBV11-3 and TRBJ2-1; the D gene is possibly TRBD2 (5 bases). Trimming removed 1 base at V and 6 bases at J, with 10 bases between. Germline V gene lookup returns CDR1 SGHNT and CDR2 YENEEA. The CDR3 extends over 14 amino acids.